This T cell receptor (beta chain) was obtained from a study of response to subunit inactivated influenza vaccine. Study observations and caveats: Authors suggested few new T cells are recruited by each seasonal influenza vaccination.

The CDR3 runs 16 residues. Germline trimming cut 6 bases from V and 2 bases from J; bases unmatched to any gene: 13. Looked up from germline, CDR1 is SQVTM and CDR2 is ANQGSEA. TCRdb independently ran MiXCR on the RT-PCR reads; one entry per CDR3 protein. This sample yields roughly 710,000 distinct CDR3 sequences, of which around 15% are seen a single time; less than 9% belongs to the top ten. This clonotype was picked up a small number of times. Its antigen is not known. This sequence originates from a man aged 50-59 years who received an inactivated influenza vaccine. Here the sequenced sample was PBMCs from blood, taken 14 to 15 days before vaccination. V and J are TRBV29-1 and TRBJ2-7; TRBD1 aligns across 10 bases. In DNA form, the CDR3 reads TGCAGCGTCCGTTCCGGGACAGGGGCCCTCCCCTACGAGCAGTACTTC. It is translated as CSVRSGTGALPYEQYF.